This T cell receptor (beta chain) was retrieved from a study of technical replicates of blood from a few donors. This clone was recorded once. Between the trimmed V and J ends, which lost 1 base and 0 bases, there was a span of 8 bases. Germline V gives CDR1 LGHNA, CDR2 YNFKEQ. The CDR3 totals 15 residues. Repertoires were generated with immunoSEQ multiplex PCR, while TCRdb's copy carries only in-frame clones and drops some. The repertoire holds tens of thousands of clones, 92% seen once, with roughly 0.41% in the top ten. The chain joins TRBV4-2 to TRBJ2-3, with D possibly matching TRBD2 (6 bases). The sequencing input was T cells isolated from PBMCs. This clonotype originated in a human donor in good health. CDR3 in DNA: TGTGCCAGCAGCCAAGTCGGGAGAAGCACAGATACGCAGTATTTT. As protein: CASSQVGRSTDTQYF.